This passage covers 12 T cell receptor beta chains from one sample sequenced in a study of blood T cells in healthy people across ages. A second PCR of 7 to 11 cycles used a sample-barcoded 5' primer and a J-beta primer mix. TCRdb redid the calling of the 5' RACE reads with MiXCR, one entry per CDR3 protein. The repertoire consists of hundreds of thousands of distinct CDR3 sequences, with 49% occurring once and the leading ten covering 25% to 35%. Sequencing was carried out using blood. All receptors derive from a woman aged 60 to 75 in good health.

The chain links TRBV29-1 to TRBJ1-2; D ambiguous. The CDR3 spans 12 residues. Germline V lookup: CDR1 SQVTM, CDR2 ANQGSEA. V was shortened by 1 base and J by 7 bases, with 10 bases between the two germline ends. The chain's CDR3 is CSVEVPLLGYTF. CDR3 DNA: TGCAGCGTTGAAGTCCCTCTTCTTGGCTACACCTTC.

This chain connects TRBV7-2 to TRBJ1-6; a possible D gene is TRBD1 (6 bases). V lost 3 bases and J 9 bases, leaving 12 bases between the germline ends. The CDR3 loop spans 14 amino acids. Germline CDR1 and CDR2: SGHTA and FQGNSA. The DNA for the CDR3 is TGTGCCAGCAGCTTGGGACAAACCCCTTCACCCCTCCACTTT. Translating it yields CASSLGQTPSPLHF.

The chain uses TRBV27 and TRBJ2-3, with D possibly TRBD2 on 5 matching bases. Trimming removed 3 bases from V and 4 bases from J, with 14 bases in between. The CDR3 sequence is 15 residues long. Per germline, CDR1 MNHEY and CDR2 SMNVEV (reference sequence). The CDR3 spells CASSLALPEADTQYF. As DNA, the CDR3 is TGTGCCAGCAGTTTGGCTCTACCGGAGGCAGATACGCAGTATTTT.

A few counts support this clonotype. The chain links TRBV20-1 to TRBJ2-7, with D possibly TRBD2 on 6 matching bases. Germline V lookup: CDR1 DFQATT, CDR2 SNEGSKA (reference sequence). V was shortened by 6 bases and J by 4 bases, with 16 bases between the two germline ends. The CDR3 is 13 amino acids. Here the CDR3 reads CSAETRDWYEQYF. DNA for the CDR3: TGCAGTGCGGAGACCCGGGACTGGTACGAGCAGTACTTC.

This chain joins TRBV10-3 and TRBJ2-5; TRBD2 matches 13 bases. Germline V lookup: CDR1 ENHRY, CDR2 SYGVKD. V lost 5 bases, J lost 3 bases, and 3 bases stayed unmatched. The CDR3 runs 15 residues. The CDR3 sequence: CAISPGTSGKETQYF. The DNA of the CDR3 is TGTGCCATCAGTCCCGGGACTAGCGGGAAAGAGACCCAGTACTTC.

J is TRBJ2-7 and V is TRBV11-1; 8 nucleotides match TRBD1. The J call may not be correct, given that the DNA end is closer to TRBJ2-5. The CDR3 has 17 residues. Germline V lookup: CDR1 SGHAT, CDR2 FQDESV (reference sequence). The CDR3 sequence is CASSQGQGRGVVETQYF. Here the CDR3 DNA reads TGTGCCAGCAGCCAAGGACAGGGCCGTGGCGTGGTGGAGACCCAGTACTTC.

The chain is built from TRBV6-2 or TRBV6-3 and TRBJ2-3; a weak D match, TRBD1 (5 bases). This CDR3 has 12 amino acids. V lost 4 bases and J lost 7, with 9 bases in between. Germline V lookup: CDR1 MNHEY, CDR2 SVGEGT. The CDR3 here is CASSLDIYTQYF. In DNA, the CDR3 is TGTGCCAGCAGTTTGGACATTTATACGCAGTATTTT.

This chain links TRBV6-1 with TRBJ1-1; TRBD1 is a possible D gene (6 bases). CDR1 is MNHNS and CDR2 is SASEGT in the germline V gene. The V gene lost 4 bases and the J gene lost 6 bases, with 21 bases spanning the gap. The CDR3 is 16 amino acids. The CDR3 sequence: CASSGPRTANLPEAFF. The DNA of the CDR3 is TGTGCCAGCAGTGGACCACGGACAGCAAATCTACCTGAAGCTTTCTTT.

The V call is TRBV20-1, the J call TRBJ2-6; D assignment may be TRBD1 or TRBD2 (5 bases each). Per the germline V gene, CDR1 is DFQATT and CDR2 is SNEGSKA (reference sequence). The CDR3 is 17 amino acids. Trimming stripped 3 bases from V and 2 bases from J, with 17 bases between. The DNA of the CDR3 is TGCAGTGCTAGCGCACTCCGGGGCAGGGCTGGGGCCAACGTCCTGACTTTC. As protein: CSASALRGRAGANVLTF.

The genes are TRBV7-2 and TRBJ1-2; the D is unclear. Germline CDR1 reads SGHTA; CDR2 reads FQGNSA. Trimming pared 5 bases from V and 2 bases from J, leaving 9 bases between. CDR3 length: 13 residues. For the CDR3, the DNA is TGTGCCAGCAGCGTTGGGTACAACTATGGCTACACCTTC. This codes for CASSVGYNYGYTF.

This chain connects TRBV20-1 to TRBJ2-1; 8 bases map to TRBD1. The V and J ends lost 3 bases and 5 bases, in that order; junction bases with no gene match: 6. This CDR3 contains 14 residues. Per the germline V gene, CDR1 is DFQATT and CDR2 is SNEGSKA (reference sequence). The CDR3 DNA sequence: TGCAGTGCTAGGCCCGGGACAGGAAACAATGAGCAGTTCTTC. Protein: CSARPGTGNNEQFF.

In this sample, this clonotype turned up a few times. The chain has TRBV11-1 and TRBJ2-1; 7 bases fit TRBD2. Germline V gene lookup returns CDR1 SGHAT and CDR2 FQDESV (reference sequence). V lost 1 base and J lost 8; bases outside the gene matches: 5. The CDR3 is 14 amino acids. The CDR3 DNA reads as TGTGCCAGCAGCTTAGGCGGGAGCTCACATGAGCAGTTCTTC. Its translation is CASSLGGSSHEQFF.